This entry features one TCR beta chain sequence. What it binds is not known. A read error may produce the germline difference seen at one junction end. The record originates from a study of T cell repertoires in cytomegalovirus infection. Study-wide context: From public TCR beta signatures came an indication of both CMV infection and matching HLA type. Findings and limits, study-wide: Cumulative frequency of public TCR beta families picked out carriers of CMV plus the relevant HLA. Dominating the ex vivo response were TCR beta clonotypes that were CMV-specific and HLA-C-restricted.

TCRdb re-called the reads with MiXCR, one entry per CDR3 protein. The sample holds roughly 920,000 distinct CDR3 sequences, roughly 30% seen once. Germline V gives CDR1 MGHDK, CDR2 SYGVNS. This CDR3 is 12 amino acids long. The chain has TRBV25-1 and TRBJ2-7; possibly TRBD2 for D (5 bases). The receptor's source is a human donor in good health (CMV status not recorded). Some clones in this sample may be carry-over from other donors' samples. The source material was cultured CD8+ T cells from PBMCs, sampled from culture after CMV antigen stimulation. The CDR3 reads CASSELAYEQYF. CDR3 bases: TGTGCCAGCAGTGAATTAGCGTACGAACAGTACTTC.